Many counts were recorded for the clone carrying this T cell receptor beta chain. These data belong to a study of T cell repertoires in cytomegalovirus infection. One entry per CDR3 protein results from TCRdb running MiXCR on the reads. The repertoire holds just over 300,000 distinct CDR3 sequences, with about a sixth as singletons. The J segment lost 5 bases and the V segment lost 3 bases, leaving 6 bases of the junction unmatched. CDR3 length: 15 amino acids. Germline V CDR1 and CDR2: SGHAT, FQDESV (reference sequence). V and J are TRBV11-1 and TRBJ1-1; 10 bases are a match to TRBD1. What was sequenced was PBMCs. The clonotype originates from a human donor in good health (CMV status not recorded). Some clones in this sample may be carry-over from other donors' samples. CDR3 protein: CASSFSTGGNTEAFF. CDR3 nucleotide sequence: TGTGCCAGCAGCTTCTCGACAGGGGGCAATACTGAAGCTTTCTTT.